The rows below give T cell receptor beta chains drawn from one sample of a study of cytomegalovirus exposure and HLA in healthy donors. TCRdb's copy holds only in-frame clones and misses some; the assay was immunoSEQ multiplex PCR. The sample holds some 150,000 clones; roughly four fifths are singletons and the top ten take about 10%. Sequencing input: PBMCs. Receptor source: a man in his forties or fifties in good health and CMV-seropositive. The CDR3 runs from the conserved cysteine through the conserved F or W. D genes are given only for firm matches. The size of a clone is reported for some rows only, either as once, few or many, or as a class for expanded clones.

j_call: TRBJ2-6
clone_size: NA
d_call: NA
cdr3_length: 16
v_call: TRBV30
cdr3_nt: TGTGCCTGTACCTCCGTCGGGGGATCTGGGGCCAACGTCCTGACTTTC
cdr3_aa: CACTSVGGSGANVLTF

j_call: TRBJ2-2
clone_size: NA
d_call: NA
cdr3_length: 18
v_call: TRBV12-5
cdr3_nt: TGTGCTAGTGGTTTGTTCCGTCCCGGGACTCAGAACACCGGGGAGCTGTTTTTT
cdr3_aa: CASGLFRPGTQNTGELFF

j_call: TRBJ1-6
clone_size: NA
d_call: TRBD1
cdr3_length: 15
v_call: TRBV28
cdr3_nt: TGTGCCAGCACTAGAGAGGGACAGGGGTATTCACCCCTCCACTTT
cdr3_aa: CASTREGQGYSPLHF

j_call: TRBJ1-3
clone_size: NA
d_call: TRBD1
cdr3_length: 15
v_call: TRBV6-5
cdr3_nt: TGTGCCAGCACTCCGGACAGGGTCTCTGGAAACACCATATATTTT
cdr3_aa: CASTPDRVSGNTIYF

j_call: TRBJ1-3
clone_size: NA
d_call: NA
cdr3_length: 14
v_call: TRBV28
cdr3_nt: TGTGCCAGCAGCTTGAGACAGCTTGGAAACACCATATATTTT
cdr3_aa: CASSLRQLGNTIYF

j_call: TRBJ2-2
clone_size: NA
d_call: TRBD1
cdr3_length: 16
v_call: TRBV5-1
cdr3_nt: TGCGCCAGCAGACTTACAGGGGAAGTCTTCACCGGGGAGCTGTTTTTT
cdr3_aa: CASRLTGEVFTGELFF

j_call: TRBJ2-1
clone_size: NA
d_call: TRBD2
cdr3_length: 16
v_call: TRBV5-5
cdr3_nt: TGTGCCAGCAGCATTGGGACTAGCGGGGGGGCCTATGAGCAGTTCTTC
cdr3_aa: CASSIGTSGGAYEQFF

j_call: TRBJ2-1
clone_size: NA
d_call: TRBD2
cdr3_length: 17
v_call: TRBV7-6
cdr3_nt: TGTGCCAGCAGCTTAGGGTGGGCGGGAGCACAATACAATGAGCAGTTCTTC
cdr3_aa: CASSLGWAGAQYNEQFF

j_call: TRBJ1-4
clone_size: NA
d_call: NA
cdr3_length: 15
v_call: TRBV29-1
cdr3_nt: TGCAGCGTTGAAGATCGCGGGGGAGGGAGTGAAAAACTGTTTTTT
cdr3_aa: CSVEDRGGGSEKLFF

j_call: TRBJ2-7
clone_size: NA
d_call: TRBD2
cdr3_length: 15
v_call: TRBV5-4
cdr3_nt: TGTGCCAGCAGCTCACGGGCTAGCGGGAAGGGCGAGCAGTACTTC
cdr3_aa: CASSSRASGKGEQYF

j_call: TRBJ2-7
clone_size: few
d_call: TRBD1
cdr3_length: 14
v_call: TRBV7-9
cdr3_nt: TGTGCCAGCAGCTCCGGGACAGGGAGTTTCGAGCAGTACTTC
cdr3_aa: CASSSGTGSFEQYF

j_call: TRBJ2-5
clone_size: NA
d_call: TRBD1
cdr3_length: 14
v_call: TRBV7-3
cdr3_nt: TGTGCCAGCAGCAAGGGACAGGGGGCCGAGACCCAGTACTTC
cdr3_aa: CASSKGQGAETQYF

j_call: TRBJ2-1
clone_size: once
d_call: NA
cdr3_length: 12
v_call: TRBV5-6
cdr3_nt: TGTGCCAGCAGTTCTACACACAGGGAGCAGTTCTTC
cdr3_aa: CASSSTHREQFF

j_call: TRBJ2-7
clone_size: NA
d_call: NA
cdr3_length: 14
v_call: TRBV5-1
cdr3_nt: TGCGCCAGCAGCTTGGGAGGGCTACAGGGCGAGCAGTACTTC
cdr3_aa: CASSLGGLQGEQYF

j_call: TRBJ1-3
clone_size: NA
d_call: NA
cdr3_length: 15
v_call: TRBV7-2
cdr3_nt: TGTGCCAGCAGCCTTAGACGGAGCTCTGGAAACACCATATATTTT
cdr3_aa: CASSLRRSSGNTIYF

j_call: TRBJ1-2
clone_size: NA
d_call: NA
cdr3_length: 16
v_call: TRBV2
cdr3_nt: TGTGCCAGGAATCCACGGGACACTTTGAGGGTCTATGGCTACACCTTC
cdr3_aa: CARNPRDTLRVYGYTF

j_call: TRBJ2-6
clone_size: NA
d_call: NA
cdr3_length: 15
v_call: TRBV30
cdr3_nt: TGTGCCTGGATGCGGCGTTACTCTGGGGCCAACGTCCTGACTTTC
cdr3_aa: CAWMRRYSGANVLTF

j_call: TRBJ2-7
clone_size: NA
d_call: NA
cdr3_length: 15
v_call: TRBV6-1
cdr3_nt: TGTGCCAGCAGTGATACCGGGAGAGTGAGCTACGAGCAGTACTTC
cdr3_aa: CASSDTGRVSYEQYF

j_call: TRBJ2-1
clone_size: once
d_call: TRBD1
cdr3_length: 15
v_call: TRBV18
cdr3_nt: TGTGCCAGCTCACCAATGACAGGGGTCGGGAATGAGCAGTTCTTC
cdr3_aa: CASSPMTGVGNEQFF

j_call: TRBJ1-1
clone_size: NA
d_call: NA
cdr3_length: 14
v_call: TRBV7-9
cdr3_nt: TGTGCCAGCAGCCGCCCTGGGGGGTACACTGAAGCTTTCTTT
cdr3_aa: CASSRPGGYTEAFF